The 16 T cell receptor beta chains below come from one sample, sequenced in a study of molecular identifiers for immune sequencing clone quantification. Via MiXCR, TCRdb re-called the PCR reads, giving one row per CDR3 protein. The sample contains about 640,000 distinct CDR3 sequences, approximately 20% of which appear only once. The sequencing input was naive CD8+ T cells from blood, with Jurkat cell RNA spiked in. Subset of the sample: FACS-sorted CD8+CD4-CCR7+CD45RA+ naive T cells. These TCRs come from a human donor in good health. Some libraries in this study had Jurkat cell RNA spiked in.

This clonotype was counted at least ten times. The V call is TRBV5-1, the J call TRBJ2-7; D unclear. V lost 0 bases to trimming and J lost 2 bases, with 9 bases between them. The length of the CDR3 is 14 residues. The V gene's germline CDR1 is SGHRS and CDR2 YFSETQ. In DNA, the CDR3 is TGCGCCAGCAGCTTGGCCGAAGACACCTACGAGCAGTACTTC. Protein sequence: CASSLAEDTYEQYF.

In this sample, this clonotype turned up many times. This chain joins TRBV12-3 or TRBV12-4 and TRBJ1-3, with unresolved D. The CDR3 spans 10 residues. V lost 8 bases, J lost 9 bases, and 8 bases lay in between. CDR3 DNA: TGTGCCAGCGGTGAAGGCACCATATATTTT. Its protein product is CASGEGTIYF.

With regard to this clonotype: A read error may explain this, as a much larger clone is one base away. The J gene is TRBJ1-5, the V gene TRBV28; 7 bases agree with TRBD1. This CDR3 has 15 residues. The germline CDR1 and CDR2 sequences are MDHEN and SYDVKM. In nucleotides, the CDR3 is TGTGCCAGCAGGCGTAGGACGGCGGTGGGACAGCCCAAGCATTTT. Protein product: CASRRRTAVGQPKHF.

Remarks on this clonotype: The conserved closing phenylalanine or tryptophan is absent in this CDR3, likely reflecting a read error. V gene TRBV12-3 or TRBV12-4 combines with J gene TRBJ2-7, with 14 nucleotides matching TRBD2. The ends lost 7 bases at V and 7 bases at J; junction bases unmatched: 6. The CDR3 extends over 14 amino acids. The DNA of the CDR3 is TGTGCCAGCACCCTAGGACTAGCGGGGGGTGAGCAGTACTCC. This translates into CASTLGLAGGEQYS.

V usage is TRBV20-1 and J usage is TRBJ2-5, with 8 nucleotides matching TRBD1. The CDR3 is 14 residues long. Germline assignment: CDR1 DFQATT and CDR2 SNEGSKA (reference sequence). Trimming took 3 bases from V and 10 from J; bases not matched to a gene: 13. As DNA, the CDR3 is TGCAGTGCTAGGGCCTGGACAGGGCTGGGGGACCAGTACTTC. It specifies CSARAWTGLGDQYF.

With regard to this clonotype: Being one base from a much bigger clone, this may be a read error. The V gene is TRBV20-1, the J gene TRBJ1-1; D possibly corresponds to TRBD1 (6 bases). V gave up 6 bases and J gave up 6 bases, with 23 bases separating them. This CDR3 has 15 amino acids. The V gene's germline CDR1 is DFQATT and CDR2 SNEGSKA (reference sequence). CDR3 sequence reads: CSARTPEPGDAEAFF. The CDR3, as DNA: TGCAGTGCCCGTACTCCGGAACCAGGGGACGCTGAAGCTTTCTTT.

This clonotype was counted at least ten times. This chain joins TRBV4-3 and TRBJ1-4, with D unresolved. Germline lookup yields CDR1 LGHNA and CDR2 YSLEER. The ends were cut back, 0 bases at V and 6 bases at J, with 14 bases in the middle. The CDR3 is 16 residues long. Here the CDR3 reads CASSQDRALGDEKLFF. CDR3 in DNA: TGCGCCAGCAGCCAAGATCGGGCTCTCGGGGATGAAAAACTGTTTTTT.

This clonotype was recorded at least ten times. The rearrangement links TRBV13 to TRBJ2-3; TRBD2 agrees at 8 bases. Trimming cost V 5 bases and J 2 bases; bases outside gene matches: 9. The CDR3 runs 16 residues. Germline V gives CDR1 PRHDT, CDR2 FYEKMQ (reference sequence). The CDR3 DNA follows: TGTGCCAGCAGCAAAATGCGGGGGGCCGACACAGATACGCAGTATTTT. Translating it yields CASSKMRGADTDTQYF.

This clonotype was recorded many times. The V call is TRBV6-2 or TRBV6-3, the J call TRBJ1-5, with TRBD1 matching over 7 bases. This CDR3 has 14 residues. J was trimmed by 3 bases and V by 6 bases; bases with no gene match: 5. CDR1 and CDR2 from the germline V gene are MNHEY and SVGEGT. The CDR3 nucleotides are TGTGCCAGCAGCCGGGGACAGAACAATCAGCCCCAGCATTTT. As protein: CASSRGQNNQPQHF.

This clonotype was observed a few times. The chain employs TRBV15 and TRBJ2-7, with a possible D match to TRBD1 (8 bases). CDR3 size: 17 residues. Germline CDR1 and CDR2: LNHNV and YYDKDF (reference sequence). Trimming cost V 6 bases and J 5 bases, with 26 bases left between them. The CDR3 DNA reads TGTGCCACCAGTCCCTCTAGGGGGCAGGGGGCGGGGGACGAGCAGTACTTC. It specifies CATSPSRGQGAGDEQYF.

This clonotype was picked up many times. This chain joins TRBV25-1 and TRBJ2-3; perhaps D is TRBD1 or TRBD2 (5 bases each). V was clipped by 6 bases and J by 0 bases, with 13 bases between them. The germline gives CDR1 MGHDK, CDR2 SYGVNS. The CDR3 has 15 amino acids. CDR3 sequence reads: CASRAGTDSTDTQYF. CDR3 nucleotides: TGTGCCAGCAGGGCCGGGACGGACAGCACAGATACGCAGTATTTT.

A word on this clonotype: The junction departs from germline at one end; a sequencing error may be responsible. The chain links TRBV6-4 to TRBJ2-5; TRBD2 might be the D (6 bases). This CDR3 region has 14 residues. Germline V CDR1 and CDR2: MRHNA, SNTAGT. As DNA, the CDR3 is TGTGCCAGCAGTGAGATAGCGGACCAAGAGACCCGGTACTTC. Protein product: CASSEIADQETRYF.

This clonotype was counted many times. V and J are TRBV7-7 and TRBJ1-2; D remains unclear. Germline V gene lookup returns CDR1 SSHAT and CDR2 FNYEAQ (reference sequence). This CDR3 region has 13 residues. Trimming took 1 base from V and 3 from J, leaving 6 bases between them. Here the CDR3 reads CASSLGRDYGYTF. DNA for the CDR3: TGTGCCAGCAGCTTAGGACGGGACTATGGCTACACCTTC.

As for this clonotype: This could be a read error, since a much larger clone is one nucleotide away. The CDR3 coding sequence is TGTGCCAGCAGCTCGGGACTAGCGGGGGTAAAGACCCAGTACTTC. It encodes CASSSGLAGVKTQYF. The chain couples TRBV7-6 to TRBJ2-5; 14 nucleotides match TRBD2. This CDR3 region has 15 residues. V trimming: 4 bases; J trimming: 6 bases; junction bases outside the gene matches: 4. CDR1 SGHVS and CDR2 FNYEAQ come from the germline V gene. Complete variable domain (other parts from reference TRBV7-6 and TRBJ2-5): GAGVSQSPRYKVTKRGQDVALRCDPISGHVSLYWYRQALGQGPEFLTYFNYEAQQDKSGLPNDRFSAERPEGSISTLTIQRTEQRDSAMYRCASSSGLAGVKTQYFGPGTRLLVL.

Details on this clonotype: The junction shows a germline mismatch at one end, possibly a read error. The CDR3 loop is CASSLDRDSYNERFF. CDR3 nucleotides: TGTGCCAGCAGTTTAGACAGAGACTCCTACAATGAGCGGTTCTTC. The chain has TRBV27 and TRBJ2-1, with D possibly being TRBD1 (5 bases). CDR1 MNHEY and CDR2 SMNVEV come from the germline V gene (reference sequence). The CDR3 contains 15 residues.

In regard to this clonotype: With a much larger clone just one base away, this may be a read error. The rearrangement links TRBV4-3 to TRBJ2-7, with D possibly being TRBD2 (6 bases). Germline-derived CDR1 and CDR2 are LGHNA and YSLEER. The CDR3 is 15 amino acids. The ends were cut back, 3 bases at V and 5 bases at J, with 17 bases in the middle. The CDR3 is CASSHDKGRNNEQYF. The CDR3 nucleotides are TGCGCCAGCAGCCACGACAAGGGGAGGAATAACGAGCAGTACTTC.